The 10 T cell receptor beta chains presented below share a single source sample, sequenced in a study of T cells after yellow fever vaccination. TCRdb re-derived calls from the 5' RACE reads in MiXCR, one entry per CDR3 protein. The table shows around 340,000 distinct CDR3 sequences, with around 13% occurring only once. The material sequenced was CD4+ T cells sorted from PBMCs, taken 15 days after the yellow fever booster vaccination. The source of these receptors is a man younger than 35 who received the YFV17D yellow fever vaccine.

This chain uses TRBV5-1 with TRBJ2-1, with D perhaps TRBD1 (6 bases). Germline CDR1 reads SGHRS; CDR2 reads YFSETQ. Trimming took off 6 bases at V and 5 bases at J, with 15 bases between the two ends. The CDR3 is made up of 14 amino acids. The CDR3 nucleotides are TGCGCCAGCAAAACAGGGCCAAGGGACAATGAGCAGTTCTTC. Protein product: CASKTGPRDNEQFF.

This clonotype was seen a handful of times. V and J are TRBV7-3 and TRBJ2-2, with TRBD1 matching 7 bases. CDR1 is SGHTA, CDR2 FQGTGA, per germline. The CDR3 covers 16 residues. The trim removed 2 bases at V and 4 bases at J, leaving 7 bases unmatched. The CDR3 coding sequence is TGTGCCAGCAGCTTATCTAGGGGGCGCGGCACCGGGGAGCTGTTTTTT. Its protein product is CASSLSRGRGTGELFF.

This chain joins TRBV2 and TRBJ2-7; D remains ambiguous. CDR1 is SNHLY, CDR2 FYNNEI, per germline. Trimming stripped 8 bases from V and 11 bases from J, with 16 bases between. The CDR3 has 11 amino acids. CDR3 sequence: CASALVGPEYV. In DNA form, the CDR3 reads TGTGCCAGCGCCCTAGTGGGCCCCGAGTACGTC.

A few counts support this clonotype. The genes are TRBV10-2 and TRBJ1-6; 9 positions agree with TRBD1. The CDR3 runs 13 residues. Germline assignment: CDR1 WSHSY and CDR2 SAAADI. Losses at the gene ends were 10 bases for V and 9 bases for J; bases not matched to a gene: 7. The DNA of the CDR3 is TGCGCCATATCGACAGGGGGTAGTTCACCCCTCCACTTT. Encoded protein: CAISTGGSSPLHF.

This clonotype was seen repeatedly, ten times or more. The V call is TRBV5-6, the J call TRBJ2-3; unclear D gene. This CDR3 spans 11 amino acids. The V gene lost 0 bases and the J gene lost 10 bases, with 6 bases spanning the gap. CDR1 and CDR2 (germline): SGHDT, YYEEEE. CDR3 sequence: CASSLGRAQYF. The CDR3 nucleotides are TGTGCCAGCAGCTTGGGGCGCGCGCAGTATTTT. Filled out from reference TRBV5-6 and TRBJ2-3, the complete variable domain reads DAGVTQSPTHLIKTRGQQVTLRCSPKSGHDTVSWYQQALGQGPQFIFQYYEEEERQRGNFPDRFSGHQFPNYSSELNVNALLLGDSALYLCASSLGRAQYFGPGTRLTVL.

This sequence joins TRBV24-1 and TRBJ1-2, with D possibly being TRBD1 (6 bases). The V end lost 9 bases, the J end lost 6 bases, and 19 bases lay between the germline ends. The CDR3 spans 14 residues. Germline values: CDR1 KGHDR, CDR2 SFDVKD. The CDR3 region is CATRPGGYGHGYTF. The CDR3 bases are TGTGCCACCCGGCCCGGGGGCTACGGACATGGCTACACCTTC.

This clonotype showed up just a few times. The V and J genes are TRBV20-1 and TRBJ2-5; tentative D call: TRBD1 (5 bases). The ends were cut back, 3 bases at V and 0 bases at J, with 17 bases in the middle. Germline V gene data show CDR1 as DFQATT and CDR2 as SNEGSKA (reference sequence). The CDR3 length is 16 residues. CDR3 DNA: TGCAGTGCTAGGGGCAGGGCATACCCGTACCAAGAGACCCAGTACTTC. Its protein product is CSARGRAYPYQETQYF.

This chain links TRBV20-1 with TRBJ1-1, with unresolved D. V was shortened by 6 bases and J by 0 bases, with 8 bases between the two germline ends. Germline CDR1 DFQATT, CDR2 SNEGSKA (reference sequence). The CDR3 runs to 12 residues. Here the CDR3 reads CSAPTVNTEAFF. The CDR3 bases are TGCAGTGCCCCAACAGTGAACACTGAAGCTTTCTTT.

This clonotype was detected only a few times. The CDR3 spells CANQDRILAKNIQYF. Written as DNA, the CDR3 is TGTGCCAACCAGGACAGAATACTAGCCAAAAACATTCAGTACTTC. The chain carries TRBV24-1 and TRBJ2-4, with D possibly being TRBD1 (6 bases). V was clipped by 11 bases and J by 0 bases, with 16 bases between them. The CDR3 runs 15 residues. The V gene's germline CDR1 is KGHDR and CDR2 SFDVKD.

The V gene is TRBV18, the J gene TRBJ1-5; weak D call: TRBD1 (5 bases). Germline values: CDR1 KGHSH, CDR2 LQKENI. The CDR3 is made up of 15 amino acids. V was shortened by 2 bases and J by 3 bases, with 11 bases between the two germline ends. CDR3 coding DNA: TGTGCCAGCTCACCAACACAGGACTCCAATCAGCCCCAGCATTTT. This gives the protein CASSPTQDSNQPQHF.